This TCR beta chain came from a study of shared clonotypes between healthy human individuals (dated by TCRdb to the early 2020s). Notes on the research overall: The cohort included three men and a couple of women between 18 and 49 years of age. For each donor, CD4 naive and CD4 memory were each given three plates, CD8 naive was given two plates, and CD8 memory was given one plate. Per donor, leukapheresis produced somewhere between about 0.94 and 9.5 billion PBMCs. To increase sequencing depth and limit assay-specific biases, different laboratories used diverse techniques to prepare libraries and sequence TCR repertoires. To estimate repertoire size and how much clonotype sharing occurs between individuals, the study deeply sequenced the blood TCR repertoires of a handful of healthy adults. Beyond this particular receptor, the publication reports: When a handful of donors were compared, the shared fraction of clonotypes was about 5% for naive CD4, 3% to 4% for naive CD8, about 2.4% for memory CD4, and 0.3% to 0.5% for memory CD8. Clonotypes shared by all four sorted-subset donors showed higher generation probabilities than non-shared clonotypes. Sampling was limited to blood, and TCR repertoires in tissue likely differ from TCR repertoires in blood. Estimated clonotype richness was generally larger for naive than for memory subsets. The small number of donors limited the genetic and exposure-history diversity represented. Pairwise subsampling indicated that sequencing depth was expected to affect the degree of clonotype sharing among donors. Even with the large sequencing depth, rarefaction of the sorted-subset datasets indicated that sequencing was incomplete.

The donors were healthy, HIV-negative adults who had no recently reported acute infections or vaccinations. All donors were Caucasian adults living in Nashville, Tennessee, USA. CD4+ T cells were enriched by magnetic negative selection; naive cells were then positively selected on CD45RA, and the negative fraction formed the memory subset. After blood collection by leukapheresis, PBMCs were isolated using Ficoll-Histopaque density gradient centrifugation and then cryopreserved in the vapor phase of liquid nitrogen. Analytical flow cytometry was used to check the purity and quantity of every magnetically sorted T cell population. From each sorted fraction, genomic DNA was isolated and quantified by UV absorbance on a Nanodrop 2000c. A word on this clone: The specificity of this receptor is unknown. No much larger clone is present one base from it, and per-base qualities are unavailable.

TCR CDR3 regions were amplified from genomic DNA by multiplex PCR using the deep immunoSEQ assay. Extracted genomic DNA from each cell subset was distributed evenly across all wells of several immunoSEQ 96-well plates, and each plate was treated as a replicate. For sorted subsets, around 200 ng genomic DNA, equal to tens of thousands of T cell genomes, was loaded into each replicate PCR. Purified libraries were quantified with a Qubit 3.0 fluorometer, sized on a Bioanalyzer 2100, and re-quantified with the KAPA Library Quantification kit. Every immunoSEQ 96-well plate was sequenced on a dedicated single-read 150-cycle Illumina NextSeq 550 flow cell. Regarding the original processing steps: Because the immunoSEQ output included only junctional sequences and no quality scores, the filtering could not be the same as the filtering used for full-length reads. To assign V/J genes and CDR3, sequences were annotated against IMGT germline references using PyIR, a Python wrapper for IgBLAST v1.9. Reads with weak V/J assignments (E-value above 1e-6), missing CDR3, stop codons, out-of-frame junctions, or ambiguous translated residues were removed. V3J clonotypes were defined as sequences sharing an identical inferred V gene, J gene, and CDR3 amino acid sequence. Percentage overlap between repertoires was computed as shared unique clonotypes divided by the size of the smaller repertoire. RTK rarefaction, the Chao1 estimator, and Recon v2.1 estimates of unobserved clonotypes were used to assess repertoire richness. Generation probabilities were computed with OLGA for all TCRbeta clonotypes obtained by the gDNA method from several donors. Held by TCRdb, this immuneACCESS table contains in-frame sequences only and omits some clones. Under half of the omission traces to an unresolved V gene where checked; the cause of the rest is unknown. The D gene and trimming were derived from the DNA, and the V and J assignments and clone size from that table. For this sample there are 700,000 or so clones; more than 70% appear just once. The top ten hold approximately 1.8% of the sample.

V loses 6 bases, J loses 4 bases, and the germline ends lie 18 bases apart. The germline V gene specifies SNHLY as CDR1 and FYNNEI as CDR2. From the cysteine up to the phenylalanine, the CDR3 has a length of 15 residues. The retained sequence is limited to the CDR3, 45 bases, with the frame set at the first base. Sequencing was carried out using memory CD4+ T cells sorted from blood. Per the publication, the cell subset or site label means: CD45RA-negative fraction. This TCR was sampled from a woman in her twenties or thirties in good health. The rearranged chain carries TRBV2 and TRBJ1-2; TRBD1 could be the D gene, as 6 bases match. The CDR3 in this case is CASRSPGDGVYGYTF. DNA sequence: TGTGCCAGCAGATCCCCAGGGGATGGAGTCTATGGCTACACCTTC. This CDR3, with the reference TRBV2 and TRBJ1-2 proteins standing in past its ends, gives the full variable domain EPEVTQTPSHQVTQMGQEVILRCVPISNHLYFYWYRQILGQKVEFLVSFYNNEISEKSEIFDDQFSVERPDGSNFTLKIRSTKLEDSAMYFCASRSPGDGVYGYTFGSGTRLTVV.